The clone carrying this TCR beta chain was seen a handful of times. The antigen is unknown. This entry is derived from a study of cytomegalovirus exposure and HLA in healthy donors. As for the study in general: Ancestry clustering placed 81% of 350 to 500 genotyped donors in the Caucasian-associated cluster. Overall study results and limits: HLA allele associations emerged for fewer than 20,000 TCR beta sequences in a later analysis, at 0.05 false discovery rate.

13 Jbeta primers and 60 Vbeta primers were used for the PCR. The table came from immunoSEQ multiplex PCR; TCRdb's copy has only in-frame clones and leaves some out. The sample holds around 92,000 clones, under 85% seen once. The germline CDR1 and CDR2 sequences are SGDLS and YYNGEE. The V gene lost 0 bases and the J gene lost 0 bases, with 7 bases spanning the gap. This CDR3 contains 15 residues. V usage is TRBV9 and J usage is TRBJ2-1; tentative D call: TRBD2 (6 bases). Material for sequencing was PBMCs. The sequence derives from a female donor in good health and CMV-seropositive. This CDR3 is CASSVAGVSYNEQFF. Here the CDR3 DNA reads TGTGCCAGCAGCGTAGCGGGGGTCTCCTACAATGAGCAGTTCTTC.